Sequencing of this T cell receptor beta chain was carried out in a study of T-cell reconstitution after alpha-beta-depleted transplantation in children. There are a few counts of this clonotype. As it was prepared, the TCRbeta library received unique molecular identifiers. TCRdb independently ran MiXCR on the PCR reads; one entry per CDR3 protein. This repertoire shows 350,000 to 500,000 distinct CDR3 sequences, 43% found once; its top ten account for under 35%. This sequence was found in a girl aged 2-15 years with aplastic anemia, due to receive a stem cell transplant. The sample consisted of PBMCs, taken before TCRalphabeta/CD19-depleted stem cell transplant.

DNA for the CDR3: TGTGCCAGCTCTGTACTAGCGGGAGACTACAATGAGCAGTTCTTC. As protein: CASSVLAGDYNEQFF. This sequence joins TRBV12-3 or TRBV12-4 and TRBJ2-1; 11 nucleotides align to TRBD2. The CDR3 loop spans 15 amino acids. Trimming took 8 bases from V and 3 from J; bases not matched to a gene: 6.